This is a list of T cell receptor beta chains from one sample in a study of blood T cell repertoires in COVID-19. The repertoire was sequenced with immunoSEQ multiplex PCR; TCRdb's copy has only in-frame clones and lacks some. Among a few hundred thousand clones listed, more than 90% were seen once. Sample: peripheral blood. All receptors derive from a person aged 18-35 years with COVID-19, enrolled during active disease. CDR3s include the opening cysteine and the closing phenylalanine or tryptophan. D genes are given only for firm matches. Clone size appears in some rows only: once, few, many, or a class for an expanded clone.

CASSYGLAGEQYF TGTGCCAGCAGCTACGGACTAGCGGGCGAGCAGTACTTC TRBV5-4 13 TRBJ2-7 TRBD2 once
CASSHRVLSIYEQYF TGCGCCAGCAGCCATCGGGTGCTATCAATCTACGAGCAGTACTTC TRBV4-1 15 TRBJ2-7 NA NA
CAIGGADTQYF TGTGCCATCGGGGGGGCAGATACGCAGTATTTT TRBV27 11 TRBJ2-3 TRBD2 NA
CASSRDRDLEQYF TGTGCCAGCAGCCGGGACAGGGACCTTGAGCAGTACTTC TRBV3-1/TRBV3-2 13 TRBJ2-7 TRBD1 NA
CASSAEGNEQFF TGTGCCAGCAGCGCGGAGGGGAATGAGCAGTTCTTC TRBV7-9 12 TRBJ2-1 NA NA
CASSFLTGGYNEQFF TGTGCCAGCAGCTTCTTGACAGGGGGCTACAATGAGCAGTTCTTC TRBV7-6 15 TRBJ2-1 TRBD1 once
CAISDSRTSGIYEQYF TGTGCCATCAGTGATTCCCGGACTAGCGGGATCTACGAGCAGTACTTC TRBV10-3 16 TRBJ2-7 TRBD2 NA
CASSEAERYPDTQYF TGTGCCAGCAGTGAAGCGGAGAGGTATCCAGATACGCAGTATTTT TRBV6-1 15 TRBJ2-3 NA NA
CASSSTGAGEAFF TGTGCCAGCAGCTCAACAGGGGCAGGTGAAGCTTTCTTT TRBV12-3/TRBV12-4 13 TRBJ1-1 TRBD1 NA
CASSLELRFGETQYF TGTGCCAGCAGCTTAGAACTGAGGTTCGGGGAGACCCAGTACTTC TRBV7-9 15 TRBJ2-5 NA NA
CASSPGQTVLPTEAFF TGCGCCAGCAGCCCTGGACAGACAGTCCTACCCACTGAAGCTTTCTTT TRBV5-1 16 TRBJ1-1 NA once
CASILGVGSNTEAFF TGTGCCAGCATATTAGGGGTCGGGTCCAACACTGAAGCTTTCTTT TRBV2 15 TRBJ1-1 NA NA
CASSRTSGPTRRETQYF TGTGCCAGCAGTAGGACTAGCGGGCCGACCCGGCGAGAGACCCAGTACTTC TRBV6-2/TRBV6-3 17 TRBJ2-5 TRBD2 NA
CASSDVPGLGGVPTGELFF TGTGCCAGCAGCGACGTTCCGGGACTAGGGGGGGTGCCCACCGGGGAGCTGTTTTTT TRBV14 19 TRBJ2-2 TRBD2 NA
CASSPGTANSPLHF TGCGCCAGCAGCCCCGGAACAGCTAATTCACCCCTCCACTTT TRBV5-1 14 TRBJ1-6 NA NA
CASGGRTNEQYF TGTGCCAGCGGAGGGAGGACTAACGAGCAGTACTTC TRBV2 12 TRBJ2-7 NA NA
CATSEARGEQYF TGTGCCACCAGTGAGGCTAGGGGCGAGCAGTACTTC TRBV24-1 12 TRBJ2-7 NA NA
CASSLFIAPGTLSYEQYF TGTGCCAGCAGTTTGTTCATCGCGCCTGGGACACTCTCCTACGAGCAGTACTTC TRBV28 18 TRBJ2-7 NA NA
CASSQDSYQETQYF TGTGCCAGCAGCCAAGACAGTTACCAAGAGACCCAGTACTTC TRBV6-5 14 TRBJ2-5 NA NA
CASGTGGGTGELFF TGCGCCAGCGGGACAGGGGGCGGCACCGGGGAGCTGTTTTTT TRBV4-1 14 TRBJ2-2 TRBD1 once
CASQIAGGTDTQYF TGTGCCAGCCAAATAGCGGGAGGAACAGATACGCAGTATTTT TRBV10-3 14 TRBJ2-3 TRBD2 NA
CASSLAPGSYNEQFF TGTGCTAGCAGCTTAGCCCCAGGATCCTACAATGAGCAGTTCTTC TRBV7-7 15 TRBJ2-1 NA NA
CASSEGSGRAPYEQYF TGTGCCAGCAGCGAGGGAAGCGGGAGGGCCCCTTACGAGCAGTACTTC TRBV2 16 TRBJ2-7 TRBD2 NA
CASSIGPGTSGSGNEQFF TGTGCCAGCAGCATCGGTCCCGGGACTAGCGGGAGCGGAAATGAGCAGTTCTTC TRBV5-4 18 TRBJ2-1 TRBD2 NA
CASSGQGGSGANVLTF TGTGCCAGCAGTGGACAGGGTGGCTCTGGGGCCAACGTCCTGACTTTC TRBV9 16 TRBJ2-6 TRBD1 NA
CASSLGTGAGGETQYF TGTGCCAGCAGCTTAGGGACAGGGGCTGGAGGGGAGACCCAGTACTTC TRBV7-9 16 TRBJ2-5 TRBD1 NA
CASSSTGSGSSYEQYF TGTGCCAGCAGCAGCACAGGGTCCGGAAGCTCCTACGAGCAGTACTTC TRBV5-5 16 TRBJ2-7 NA NA
CASSPANEQYF TGTGCCAGCAGCCCCGCGAACGAGCAGTACTTC TRBV9 11 TRBJ2-7 NA NA
CASSRTGTYGYTF TGTGCCAGCAGCCGGACAGGGACGTATGGCTACACCTTC TRBV6-2/TRBV6-3 13 TRBJ1-2 TRBD1 NA
CASSLAGRERNTGELFF TGTGCCAGCAGCTTAGCCGGGCGGGAGAGAAACACCGGGGAGCTGTTTTTT TRBV7-6 17 TRBJ2-2 TRBD2 NA
CASSLGLHSGNTIYF TGTGCCAGCAGCCTGGGACTGCACTCTGGAAACACCATATATTTT TRBV28 15 TRBJ1-3 NA few
CASTSYPVSGNTIYF TGTGCCAGCACCTCTTACCCGGTATCTGGAAACACCATATATTTT TRBV6-5 15 TRBJ1-3 NA few
CASSYTRAAYEQYF TGTGCCAGCAGTTACACCAGGGCCGCCTACGAGCAGTACTTC TRBV6-5 14 TRBJ2-7 NA NA
CAWSLDRGWGGYTF TGTGCCTGGAGTCTCGACAGGGGGTGGGGAGGCTACACCTTC TRBV30 14 TRBJ1-2 TRBD1 NA
CASGQGVVGELFF TGTGCCAGCGGACAAGGAGTGGTGGGGGAGCTGTTTTTT TRBV2 13 TRBJ2-2 NA NA
CASSLVLGLAGTQYF TGTGCCAGCAGCTTGGTCCTGGGACTAGCGGGGACCCAGTACTTC TRBV5-4 15 TRBJ2-5 TRBD2 NA
CASSQSLAGVGTGELFF TGCGCCAGCAGCCAATCACTAGCGGGAGTCGGCACCGGGGAGCTGTTTTTT TRBV5-1 17 TRBJ2-2 TRBD2 NA
CASSQAGAGTDTQYF TGCGCCAGCAGCCAAGCCGGAGCGGGCACAGATACGCAGTATTTT TRBV4-1 15 TRBJ2-3 NA NA
CASSGAGGSSYNSPLHF TGTGCCAGCAGCGGCGCGGGAGGGAGCTCCTATAATTCACCCCTCCACTTT TRBV9 17 TRBJ1-6 NA NA
CAWSRRDNQPQHF TGTGCCTGGAGTAGACGGGACAATCAGCCCCAGCATTTT TRBV30 13 TRBJ1-5 NA few
CASGQGALVEKLFF TGTGCCAGCGGACAGGGGGCATTGGTTGAAAAACTGTTTTTT TRBV27 14 TRBJ1-4 TRBD1 few
CASSIGQGVTEAFF TGTGCCAGTAGTATAGGTCAGGGCGTCACTGAAGCTTTCTTT TRBV19 14 TRBJ1-1 NA NA
CASSLDGYEQFF TGTGCCAGCAGCTTAGATGGCTATGAGCAGTTCTTC TRBV13 12 TRBJ2-1 NA NA
CASSLVGQGELFF TGTGCCAGCAGTTTGGTTGGTCAGGGGGAGCTGTTTTTT TRBV12-3/TRBV12-4 13 TRBJ2-2 NA NA
CASSSYPGASNYGYTF TGTGCCAGCAGCTCCTACCCAGGGGCCTCTAACTATGGCTACACCTTC TRBV5-4 16 TRBJ1-2 NA NA
CASSLVFAAASSYNEQFF TGTGCCAGCAGCTTAGTTTTTGCAGCAGCTAGCTCCTACAATGAGCAGTTCTTC TRBV11-2 18 TRBJ2-1 NA NA
CAWSLSGGEQYF TGTGCCTGGAGTCTGTCAGGGGGCGAGCAGTACTTC TRBV30 12 TRBJ2-7 TRBD1 few
CASSQREWQYF TGTGCCAGCAGTCAGAGGGAGTGGCAGTACTTC TRBV6-6 11 TRBJ2-7 NA NA
CASSTREGSYNEQFF TGTGCCAGCAGCACTCGGGAGGGCTCATACAATGAGCAGTTCTTC TRBV4-2 15 TRBJ2-1 TRBD2 NA
CASSLGGGYGYTF TGTGCCAGCAGTTTAGGCGGGGGCTATGGCTACACCTTC TRBV12-3/TRBV12-4 13 TRBJ1-2 NA NA
CAGLKGQGDNSPLHF TGTGCCGGCCTAAAGGGACAGGGCGATAATTCACCCCTCCACTTT TRBV6-5 15 TRBJ1-6 TRBD1 NA
CASRELAGGPDEQFF TGTGCCAGCAGAGAACTAGCGGGAGGGCCCGATGAGCAGTTCTTC TRBV2 15 TRBJ2-1 TRBD2 NA
CASSEAGGKETQYF TGTGCCAGCAGTGAAGCTGGAGGGAAAGAGACCCAGTACTTC TRBV6-1 14 TRBJ2-5 NA NA
CASSTGLALYNEQFF TGCGCCAGCAGCACTGGACTAGCGCTGTACAATGAGCAGTTCTTC TRBV5-1 15 TRBJ2-1 TRBD2 NA
CASSVTAQGQETQYF TGTGCCAGCAGCGTAACGGCCCAGGGACAAGAGACCCAGTACTTC TRBV9 15 TRBJ2-5 NA NA
CASSVWDRGLNGYTF TGTGCCAGCAGCGTCTGGGACAGGGGGCTTAATGGCTACACCTTC TRBV9 15 TRBJ1-2 TRBD1 NA
CASSFWLAGGSYEQYF TGCGCCAGCAGCTTTTGGCTTGCCGGAGGCTCCTACGAGCAGTACTTC TRBV5-1 16 TRBJ2-7 NA NA
CASSPRQETQETQYF TGTGCCAGCAGCCCTCGACAGGAAACCCAAGAGACCCAGTACTTC TRBV5-4 15 TRBJ2-5 NA NA
CASSLTENTEAFF TGTGCCAGCAGCTTAACAGAGAACACTGAAGCTTTCTTT TRBV11-3 13 TRBJ1-1 NA NA